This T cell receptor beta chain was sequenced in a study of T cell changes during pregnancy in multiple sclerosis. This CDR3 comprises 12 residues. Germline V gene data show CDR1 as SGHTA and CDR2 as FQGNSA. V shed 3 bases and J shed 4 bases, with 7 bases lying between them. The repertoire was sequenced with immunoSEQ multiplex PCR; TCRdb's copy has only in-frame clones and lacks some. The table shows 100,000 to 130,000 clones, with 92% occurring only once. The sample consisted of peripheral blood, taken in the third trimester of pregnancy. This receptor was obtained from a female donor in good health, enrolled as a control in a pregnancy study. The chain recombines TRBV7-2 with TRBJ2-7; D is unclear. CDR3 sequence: CASSFDFYEQYF. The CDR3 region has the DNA TGTGCCAGCAGCTTTGACTTTTACGAGCAGTACTTC.